A single sample gave rise to the 18 T cell receptor beta chains below, sequenced in a study of identical twins. TCRdb called the 5' RACE reads again in MiXCR, with one record for every CDR3 protein. The sample lists around 1.7 million distinct CDR3 sequences, less than 40% seen once, with about 0.27% in the top ten. Sequencing was performed on cord blood. These receptor sequences come from a newborn girl in good health.

The V call is TRBV3-1, the J call TRBJ2-2; 10 bases line up with TRBD2. Losses at the gene ends were 0 bases for V and 3 bases for J; bases not matched to a gene: 4. The CDR3 sequence is 17 residues long. Germline lookup yields CDR1 LGHDT and CDR2 YNNKEL (reference sequence). The CDR3, as DNA: TGTGCCAGCAGCCAAGATCTACTAGCGGGGTACACCGGGGAGCTGTTTTTT. Its protein is CASSQDLLAGYTGELFF. Full variable domain (rest looked up from reference TRBV3-1 and TRBJ2-2): DTAVSQTPKYLVTQMGNDKSIKCEQNLGHDTMYWYKQDSKKFLKIMFSYNNKELIINETVPNRFSPKSPDKAHLNLHINSLELGDSAVYFCASSQDLLAGYTGELFFGEGSRLTVL.

This clonotype came up a few times. The chain is built from TRBV7-2 and TRBJ1-2; D is unclear. The CDR3 extends over 15 amino acids. V was clipped by 1 base and J by 5 bases, with 14 bases between them. Germline V gives CDR1 SGHTA, CDR2 FQGNSA. The CDR3 nucleotides are TGTGCCAGCAGCTTAGGAGGTACAGTGCTATATGGCTACACCTTC. This encodes CASSLGGTVLYGYTF. Full variable domain (outside the CDR3, taken from reference TRBV7-2 and TRBJ1-2): GAGVSQSPSNKVTEKGKDVELRCDPISGHTALYWYRQSLGQGLEFLIYFQGNSAPDKSGLPSDRFSAERTGGSVSTLTIQRTQQEDSAVYLCASSLGGTVLYGYTFGSGTRLTVV.

CDR3 region: CSAPIYRAGVAQYF. The CDR3 DNA reads as TGCAGTGCCCCCATATACAGGGCGGGTGTGGCCCAGTACTTC. The chain is built from TRBV20-1 and TRBJ2-5; perhaps TRBD1 as D (6 bases). Trimming pared 6 bases from V and 9 bases from J, leaving 23 bases between. The germline V gene encodes CDR1 DFQATT and CDR2 SNEGSKA (reference sequence). This CDR3 contains 14 residues.

The chain employs TRBV30 and TRBJ2-3; D gene ambiguous. Germline values: CDR1 GTSNPN, CDR2 SVGIG (reference sequence). The CDR3 covers 13 residues. Deletions cut 0 bases from V and 6 bases from J, with 10 bases between. As DNA, the CDR3 is TGTGCCTGGAGTGTACGTTTGGCTGATACGCAGTATTTT. Translated: CAWSVRLADTQYF.

The V call is TRBV5-1, the J call TRBJ1-6, with TRBD1 matching 11 bases. The CDR3 is made up of 16 amino acids. J was trimmed by 4 bases and V by 5 bases; bases with no gene match: 5. In germline, CDR1 is SGHRS, CDR2 YFSETQ. For the CDR3, the DNA is TGCGCCAGCAGTCGGACAGGGGGCGATTATAATTCACCCCTCCACTTT. Translated: CASSRTGGDYNSPLHF.

This clonotype has only a few counts. This chain connects TRBV15 to TRBJ2-3; D is perhaps TRBD2 (7 bases). V was trimmed by 0 bases and J by 6 bases, leaving 13 bases between them. The CDR3 runs to 15 residues. From germline, CDR1 is LNHNV and CDR2 YYDKDF (reference sequence). The CDR3 protein is CATSRERGPPDTQYF. CDR3 in DNA: TGTGCCACCAGCAGAGAGCGGGGGCCCCCGGATACGCAGTATTTT.

This clonotype was counted only a few times. The V gene is TRBV18, the J gene TRBJ2-4, with 7 bases that match TRBD2. Trimming removed 3 bases from V and 2 bases from J; junction bases left unmatched: 7. CDR1 is KGHSH, CDR2 LQKENI, per germline. The CDR3 has 16 amino acids. The CDR3: CASSPGRALTKNIQYF. Written as DNA, the CDR3 is TGTGCCAGCTCACCGGGGAGGGCCCTAACCAAAAACATTCAGTACTTC.

The J gene is TRBJ2-5, the V gene TRBV2; TRBD1 matches 9 bases. V lost 6 bases and J lost 0; bases outside the gene matches: 8. Germline V gives CDR1 SNHLY, CDR2 FYNNEI. The CDR3 length is 16 residues. CDR3 amino acids: CASRGQGKKYQETQYF. Here the CDR3 DNA reads TGTGCCAGCAGGGGACAGGGAAAAAAGTACCAAGAGACCCAGTACTTC.

The chain has TRBV27 and TRBJ2-1, with 9 bases that match TRBD1. CDR1 is MNHEY and CDR2 is SMNVEV in the germline V gene (reference sequence). The ends lost 4 bases at V and 5 bases at J; junction bases unmatched: 6. The CDR3 is 15 residues long. CDR3 amino acids: CASSSGQGWNNEQFF. CDR3 nucleotide sequence: TGTGCCAGCAGTTCGGGACAGGGTTGGAACAATGAGCAGTTCTTC.

This clonotype was counted ten times or more. The rearrangement joins TRBV24-1 to TRBJ2-6; D unclear. Germline CDR1 and CDR2: KGHDR and SFDVKD. CDR3 size: 17 residues. V gave up 5 bases and J gave up 2 bases, with 15 bases separating them. DNA for the CDR3: TGTGCCACCAGTGGACCCGAATCTTATGCTGGGGCCAACGTCCTGACTTTC. This codes for CATSGPESYAGANVLTF.

V is TRBV7-6 and J is TRBJ2-5, with TRBD2 matching 10 bases. This CDR3 region has 17 residues. V dropped 0 bases and J dropped 5; count of bases not matched to a gene: 9. Germline assignment: CDR1 SGHVS and CDR2 FNYEAQ. DNA for the CDR3: TGTGCCAGCAGCTTAGCGTGGTCTAGCGGGGGTCGGGAGACCCAGTACTTC. Translated, it gives CASSLAWSSGGRETQYF.

J is TRBJ1-1 and V is TRBV7-2, with D possibly being TRBD1 (6 bases). The CDR3 extends over 15 amino acids. Germline CDR1 and CDR2: SGHTA and FQGNSA. Trimming took off 8 bases at V and 7 bases at J, with 23 bases between the two ends. The CDR3 coding sequence is TGTGCCAGCCTTTGGGGGCAGGCCGGGTTCGGTGAAGCTTTCTTT. This translates into CASLWGQAGFGEAFF.

This clonotype has just a few counts. This sequence joins TRBV5-1 and TRBJ2-7; 8 positions agree with TRBD1. The CDR3 length is 14 residues. CDR1 is SGHRS, CDR2 YFSETQ, per germline. V trimming: 5 bases; J trimming: 5 bases; junction bases outside the gene matches: 9. CDR3 amino acids: CASSLTGGENEQYF. In nucleotides, the CDR3 is TGCGCCAGCAGTTTAACAGGGGGAGAGAACGAGCAGTACTTC.

The chain links TRBV28 to TRBJ1-5, with TRBD1 matching 7 bases. V gave up 10 bases and J gave up 3 bases; unmatched junction bases: 6. The V gene's germline CDR1 is MDHEN and CDR2 SYDVKM. There are 13 residues in the CDR3. The CDR3 DNA reads TGTGCCACCGAGGGGGCCCCCAATCAGCCCCAGCATTTT. Translation gives CATEGAPNQPQHF.

J is TRBJ1-6 and V is TRBV6-5; D ambiguous. V gave up 3 bases and J gave up 2 bases, with 14 bases separating them. Germline CDR1 and CDR2: MNHEY and SVGAGI. This CDR3 comprises 17 residues. The CDR3 loop reads CASSYWSLTAYNSPLHF. The DNA of the CDR3 is TGTGCCAGCAGTTATTGGTCGCTAACCGCCTATAATTCACCCCTCCACTTT.

The chain joins TRBV12-3 or TRBV12-4 to TRBJ2-3; 7 bases agree with TRBD1. CDR3 size: 16 residues. V trimming: 3 bases; J trimming: 2 bases; junction bases outside the gene matches: 8. This chain's CDR3 is CASSFIQGVTTDTQYF. The CDR3 DNA reads TGTGCCAGCAGTTTTATCCAGGGGGTTACCACAGATACGCAGTATTTT.

As to this clonotype: At one of its ends the junction is not consistent with the germline gene, which may arise from a read error. V usage is TRBV29-1 and J usage is TRBJ2-3; D is uncertain. This CDR3 is 13 amino acids long. CDR1 is SQVTM, CDR2 ANQGSEA, per germline. CDR3 nucleotides: TGCAGCGTTGTAAAAGTTAGCACAGATACGCGGTATTTT. Protein sequence: CSVVKVSTDTRYF.

Ten or more counts support this clonotype. In DNA form, the CDR3 reads TGTGCCAGCAGTTTACGGGGGGCGTCCAACTATGGCTACACCTTC. Translation: CASSLRGASNYGYTF. The genes are TRBV27 and TRBJ1-2; D possibly corresponds to TRBD1 (6 bases). Germline V gene sequence: CDR1 MNHEY, CDR2 SMNVEV (reference sequence). The CDR3 is 15 amino acids. V shed 2 bases and J shed 2 bases, with 12 bases lying between them.